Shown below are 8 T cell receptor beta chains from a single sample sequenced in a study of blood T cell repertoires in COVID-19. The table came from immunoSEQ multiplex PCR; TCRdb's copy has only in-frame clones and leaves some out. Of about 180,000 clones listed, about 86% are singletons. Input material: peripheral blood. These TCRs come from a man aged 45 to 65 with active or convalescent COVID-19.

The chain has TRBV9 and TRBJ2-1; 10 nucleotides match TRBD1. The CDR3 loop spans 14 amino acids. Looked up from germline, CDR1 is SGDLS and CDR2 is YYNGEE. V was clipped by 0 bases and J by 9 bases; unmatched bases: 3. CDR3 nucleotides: TGTGCCAGCAGCGTAGGACAGGGGGCAGGTGAGCAGTTCTTC. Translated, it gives CASSVGQGAGEQFF.

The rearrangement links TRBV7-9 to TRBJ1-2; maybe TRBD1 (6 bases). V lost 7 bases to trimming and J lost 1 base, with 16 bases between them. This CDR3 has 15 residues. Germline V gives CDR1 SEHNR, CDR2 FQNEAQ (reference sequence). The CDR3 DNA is TGTGCCAGCACAACGGGGGGGCGCGGTAACTATGGCTACACCTTC. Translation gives CASTTGGRGNYGYTF.

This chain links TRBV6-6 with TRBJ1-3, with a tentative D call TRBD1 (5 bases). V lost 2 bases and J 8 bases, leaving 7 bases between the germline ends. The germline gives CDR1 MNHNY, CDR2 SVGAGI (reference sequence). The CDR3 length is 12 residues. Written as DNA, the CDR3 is TGTGCCAGCAGTTACGGGGGGGACACCATATATTTT. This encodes CASSYGGDTIYF.

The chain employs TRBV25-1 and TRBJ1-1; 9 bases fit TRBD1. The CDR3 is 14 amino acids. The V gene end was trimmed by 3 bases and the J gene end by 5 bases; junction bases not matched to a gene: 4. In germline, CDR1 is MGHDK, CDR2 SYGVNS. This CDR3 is CASSEDRGYTEAFF. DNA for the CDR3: TGTGCCAGCAGTGAGGACAGGGGCTATACTGAAGCTTTCTTT.

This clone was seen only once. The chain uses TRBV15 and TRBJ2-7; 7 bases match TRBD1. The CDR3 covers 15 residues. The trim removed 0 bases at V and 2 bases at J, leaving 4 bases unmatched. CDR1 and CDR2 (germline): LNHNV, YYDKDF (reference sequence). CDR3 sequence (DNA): TGTGCCACCAGCAGAGAATCGGGACAGACCTACGAGCAGTACTTC. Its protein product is CATSRESGQTYEQYF.

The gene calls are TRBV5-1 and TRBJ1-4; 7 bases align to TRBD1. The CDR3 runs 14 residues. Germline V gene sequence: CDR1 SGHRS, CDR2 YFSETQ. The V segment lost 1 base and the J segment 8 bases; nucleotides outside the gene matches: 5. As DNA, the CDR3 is TGCGCCAGCAGCTTGCGAGGGGGCGACGAAAAACTGTTTTTT. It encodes CASSLRGGDEKLFF.

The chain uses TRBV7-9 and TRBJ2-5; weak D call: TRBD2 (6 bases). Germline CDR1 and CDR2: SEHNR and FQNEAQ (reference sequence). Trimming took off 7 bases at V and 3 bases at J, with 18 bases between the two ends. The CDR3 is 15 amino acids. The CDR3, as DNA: TGTGCCAGCACCCCGTGGGCGGGGCATGAAGAGACCCAGTACTTC. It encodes CASTPWAGHEETQYF.

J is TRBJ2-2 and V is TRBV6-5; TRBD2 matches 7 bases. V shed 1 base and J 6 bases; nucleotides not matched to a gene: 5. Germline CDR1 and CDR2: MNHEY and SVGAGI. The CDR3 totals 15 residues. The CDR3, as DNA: TGTGCCAGCAGTTACTGGGGAGGGGACGCCGGGGAGCTGTTTTTT. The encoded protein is CASSYWGGDAGELFF.